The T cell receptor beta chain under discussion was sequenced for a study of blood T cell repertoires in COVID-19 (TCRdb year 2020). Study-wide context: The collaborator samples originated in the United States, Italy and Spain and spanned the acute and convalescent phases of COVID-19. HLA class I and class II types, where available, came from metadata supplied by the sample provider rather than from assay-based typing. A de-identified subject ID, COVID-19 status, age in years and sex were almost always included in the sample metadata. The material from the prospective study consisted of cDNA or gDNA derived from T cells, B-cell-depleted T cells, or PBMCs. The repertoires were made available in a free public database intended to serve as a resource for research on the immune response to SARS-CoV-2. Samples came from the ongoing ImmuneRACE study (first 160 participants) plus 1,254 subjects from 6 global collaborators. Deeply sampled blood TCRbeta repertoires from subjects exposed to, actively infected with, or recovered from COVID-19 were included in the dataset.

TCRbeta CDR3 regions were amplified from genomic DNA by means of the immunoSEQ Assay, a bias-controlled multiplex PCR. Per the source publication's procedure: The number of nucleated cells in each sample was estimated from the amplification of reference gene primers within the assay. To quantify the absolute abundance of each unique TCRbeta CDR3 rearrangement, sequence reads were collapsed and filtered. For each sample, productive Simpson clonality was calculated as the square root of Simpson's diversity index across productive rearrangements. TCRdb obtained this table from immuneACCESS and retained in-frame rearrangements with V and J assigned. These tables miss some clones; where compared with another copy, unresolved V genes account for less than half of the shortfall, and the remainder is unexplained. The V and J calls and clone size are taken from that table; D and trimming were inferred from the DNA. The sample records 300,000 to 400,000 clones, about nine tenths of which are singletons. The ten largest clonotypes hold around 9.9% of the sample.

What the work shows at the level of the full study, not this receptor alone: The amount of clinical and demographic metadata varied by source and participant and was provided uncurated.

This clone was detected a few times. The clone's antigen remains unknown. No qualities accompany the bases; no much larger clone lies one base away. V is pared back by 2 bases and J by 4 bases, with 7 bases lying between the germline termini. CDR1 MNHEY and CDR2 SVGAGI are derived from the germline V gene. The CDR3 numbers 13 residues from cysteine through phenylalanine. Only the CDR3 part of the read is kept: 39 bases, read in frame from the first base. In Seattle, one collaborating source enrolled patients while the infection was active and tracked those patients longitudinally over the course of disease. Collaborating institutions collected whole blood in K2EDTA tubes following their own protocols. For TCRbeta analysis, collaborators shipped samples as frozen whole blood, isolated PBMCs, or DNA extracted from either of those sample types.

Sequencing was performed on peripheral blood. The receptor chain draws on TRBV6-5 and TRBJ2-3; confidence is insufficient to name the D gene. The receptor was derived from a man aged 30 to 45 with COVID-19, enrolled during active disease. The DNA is TGTGCCAGCAGTTACCCTACCCCAGATACGCAGTATTTT. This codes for CASSYPTPDTQYF.